This entry is about one T cell receptor beta chain. These data originate in a study of shared clonotypes between healthy human individuals. As for the study in general: Per-donor plates numbered three CD4 naive, three CD4 memory, two CD8 naive and one CD8 memory.

The protocol was immunoSEQ multiplex PCR, while the TCRdb copy is restricted to in-frame clones and leaves out a portion. The table records about 2.4 million clones, approximately 90% of them present only once. There are 12 residues in the CDR3. Trimming removed 1 base from V and 14 bases from J; junction bases left unmatched: 7. Germline loops: CDR1 SEHNR, CDR2 FQNEAQ (reference sequence). The rearrangement joins TRBV7-9 to TRBJ1-1; 7 nucleotides agree with TRBD1. Sequenced sample: naive CD4+ T cells sorted from blood. Noted subset: CD45RA+ positively selected. This TCR came from a man aged 18 to 29 in good health. CDR3 loop: CASSLEGTQGFF. CDR3 nucleotide sequence: TGTGCCAGCAGCTTAGAGGGTACACAGGGGTTCTTT.